The present T cell receptor beta chain was sequenced within a study of T cell repertoires in cytomegalovirus infection. Study information: Indications came from public TCR beta signatures; they pointed to CMV infection and to a matching HLA type.

TCRdb fed the reads into MiXCR, producing one record per CDR3 protein. The sample has tens of thousands of distinct CDR3 sequences, 24% seen once. The sample holds a few counts of this clonotype. Its cognate antigen is unknown. The CDR3 runs 17 residues. Germline CDR1 reads MNHEY; CDR2 reads SVGEGT. Trimming took 2 bases from V and 3 from J; bases not matched to a gene: 7. The sequencing here drew on CD8+ T cells from cultured PBMCs, taken from culture after CMV antigen stimulation. The rearrangement links TRBV6-2 or TRBV6-3 to TRBJ2-3; 11 nucleotides agree with TRBD2. This receptor was identified in a human donor in good health (CMV status not recorded). Some clones in this sample may be carry-over from other donors' samples. CDR3: CASSYQLAGEETDTQYF. CDR3 in DNA: TGTGCCAGCAGTTACCAACTAGCGGGAGAAGAGACAGATACGCAGTATTTT.